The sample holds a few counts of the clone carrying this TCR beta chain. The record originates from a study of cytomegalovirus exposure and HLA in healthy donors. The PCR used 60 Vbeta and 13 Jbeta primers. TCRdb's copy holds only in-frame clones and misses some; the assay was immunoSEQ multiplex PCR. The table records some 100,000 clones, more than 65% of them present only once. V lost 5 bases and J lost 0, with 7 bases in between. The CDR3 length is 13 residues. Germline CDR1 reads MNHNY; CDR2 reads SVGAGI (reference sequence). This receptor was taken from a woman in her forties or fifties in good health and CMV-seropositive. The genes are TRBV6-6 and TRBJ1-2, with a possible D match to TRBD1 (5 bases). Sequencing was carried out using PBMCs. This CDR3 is CASSRQSNYGYTF. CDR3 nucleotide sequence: TGTGCCAGCAGTCGACAGTCTAACTATGGCTACACCTTC.